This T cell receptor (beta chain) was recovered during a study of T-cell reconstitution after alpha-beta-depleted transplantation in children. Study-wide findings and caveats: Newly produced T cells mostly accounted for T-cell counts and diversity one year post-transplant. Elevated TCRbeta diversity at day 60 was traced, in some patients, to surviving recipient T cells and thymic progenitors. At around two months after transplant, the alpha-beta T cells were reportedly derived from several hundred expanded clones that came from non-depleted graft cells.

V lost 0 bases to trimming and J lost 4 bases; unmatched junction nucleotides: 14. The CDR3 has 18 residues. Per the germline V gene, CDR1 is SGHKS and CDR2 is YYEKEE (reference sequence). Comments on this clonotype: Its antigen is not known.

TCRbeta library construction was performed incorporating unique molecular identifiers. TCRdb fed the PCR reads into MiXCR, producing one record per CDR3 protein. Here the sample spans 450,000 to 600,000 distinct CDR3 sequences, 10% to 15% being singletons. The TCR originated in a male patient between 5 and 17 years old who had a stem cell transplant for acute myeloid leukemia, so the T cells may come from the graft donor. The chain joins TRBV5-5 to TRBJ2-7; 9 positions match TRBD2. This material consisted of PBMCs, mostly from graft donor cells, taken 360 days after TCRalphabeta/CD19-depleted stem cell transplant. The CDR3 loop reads CASSLVGAGGPPVYEQYF. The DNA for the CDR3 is TGTGCCAGCAGCTTGGTTGGGGCGGGAGGGCCGCCGGTTTACGAGCAGTACTTC.